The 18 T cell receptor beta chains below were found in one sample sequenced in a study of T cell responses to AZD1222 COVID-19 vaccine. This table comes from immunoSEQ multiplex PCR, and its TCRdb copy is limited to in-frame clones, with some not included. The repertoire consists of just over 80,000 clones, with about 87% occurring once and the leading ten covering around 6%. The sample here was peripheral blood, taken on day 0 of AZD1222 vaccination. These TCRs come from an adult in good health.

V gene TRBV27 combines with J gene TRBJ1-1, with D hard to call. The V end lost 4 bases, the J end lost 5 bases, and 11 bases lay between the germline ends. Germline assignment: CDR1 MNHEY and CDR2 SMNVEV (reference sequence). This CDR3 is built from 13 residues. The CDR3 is CASSYGRWTEAFF. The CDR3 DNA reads TGTGCCAGCAGTTACGGCCGATGGACTGAAGCTTTCTTT.

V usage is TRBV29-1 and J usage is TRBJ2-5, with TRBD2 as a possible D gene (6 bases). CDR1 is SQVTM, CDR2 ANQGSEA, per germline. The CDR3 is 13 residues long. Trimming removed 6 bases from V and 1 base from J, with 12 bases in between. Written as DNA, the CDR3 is TGCAGCGTACTAGCACAGTTCCAAGAGACCCAGTACTTC. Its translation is CSVLAQFQETQYF.

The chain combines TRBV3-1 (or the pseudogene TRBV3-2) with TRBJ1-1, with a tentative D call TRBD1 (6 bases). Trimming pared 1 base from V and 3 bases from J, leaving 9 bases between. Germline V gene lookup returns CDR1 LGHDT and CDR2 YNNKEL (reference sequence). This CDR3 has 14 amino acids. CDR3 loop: CASSQVGADTEAFF. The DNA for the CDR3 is TGTGCCAGCAGCCAAGTGGGGGCGGACACTGAAGCTTTCTTT.

CDR3 nucleotides: TGCGCCAGCAGCCCAGGGGCCTACGAGCAGTACTTC. Its translation is CASSPGAYEQYF. The rearrangement joins TRBV5-1 to TRBJ2-7; tentative D call: TRBD1 (6 bases). Deletions cut 4 bases from V and 2 bases from J, with 7 bases between. Germline values: CDR1 SGHRS, CDR2 YFSETQ. CDR3 length equals 12 residues.

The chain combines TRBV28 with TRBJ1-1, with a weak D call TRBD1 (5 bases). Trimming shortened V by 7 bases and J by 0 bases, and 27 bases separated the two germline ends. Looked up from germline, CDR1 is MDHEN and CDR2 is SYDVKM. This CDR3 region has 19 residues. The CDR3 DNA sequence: TGTGCCAGCACCCCCCGGCCCTTTGGGACTTTTGGCATGAACACTGAAGCTTTCTTT. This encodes CASTPRPFGTFGMNTEAFF.

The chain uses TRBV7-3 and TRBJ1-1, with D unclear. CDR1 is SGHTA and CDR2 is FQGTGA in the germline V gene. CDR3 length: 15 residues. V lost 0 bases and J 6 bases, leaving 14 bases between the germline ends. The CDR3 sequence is CASSLTWTGSSEAFF. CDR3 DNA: TGTGCCAGCAGCTTAACATGGACCGGTTCGTCTGAAGCTTTCTTT. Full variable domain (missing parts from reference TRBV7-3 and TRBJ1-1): GAGVSQTPSNKVTEKGKYVELRCDPISGHTALYWYRQSLGQGPEFLIYFQGTGAADDSGLPNDRFFAVRPEGSVSTLKIQRTERGDSAVYLCASSLTWTGSSEAFFGQGTRLTVV.

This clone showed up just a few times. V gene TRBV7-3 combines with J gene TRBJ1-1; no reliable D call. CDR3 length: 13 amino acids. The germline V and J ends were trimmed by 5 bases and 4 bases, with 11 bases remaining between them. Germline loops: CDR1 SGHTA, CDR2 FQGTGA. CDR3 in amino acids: CASSPRMGTEAFF. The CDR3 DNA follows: TGTGCCAGCAGCCCGAGGATGGGCACTGAAGCTTTCTTT. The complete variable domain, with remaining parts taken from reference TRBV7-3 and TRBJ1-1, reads GAGVSQTPSNKVTEKGKYVELRCDPISGHTALYWYRQSLGQGPEFLIYFQGTGAADDSGLPNDRFFAVRPEGSVSTLKIQRTERGDSAVYLCASSPRMGTEAFFGQGTRLTVV.

The CDR3 DNA reads as TGCAGCGCCCGACAGGGGGGAGAAAAACTGTTTTTT. It translates to CSARQGGEKLFF. The gene calls are TRBV29-1 and TRBJ1-4; the match to TRBD1 covers 9 bases. Trimming took 7 bases from V and 8 from J; bases not matched to a gene: 5. CDR1 and CDR2 from the germline V gene are SQVTM and ANQGSEA. This CDR3 comprises 12 residues.

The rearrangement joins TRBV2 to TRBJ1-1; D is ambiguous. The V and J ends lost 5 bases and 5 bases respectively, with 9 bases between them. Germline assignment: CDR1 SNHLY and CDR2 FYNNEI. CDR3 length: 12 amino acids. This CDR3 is CASSPTRTEAFF. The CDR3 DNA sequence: TGTGCCAGCAGTCCTACCAGGACTGAAGCTTTCTTT.

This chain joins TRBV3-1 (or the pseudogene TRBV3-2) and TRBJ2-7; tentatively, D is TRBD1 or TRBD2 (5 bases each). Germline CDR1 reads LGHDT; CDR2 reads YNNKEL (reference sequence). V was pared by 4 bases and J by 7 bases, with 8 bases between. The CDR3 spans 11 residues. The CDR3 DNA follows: TGTGCCAGCAGCCCGGGGCGTGAGCAGTACTTC. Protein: CASSPGREQYF.

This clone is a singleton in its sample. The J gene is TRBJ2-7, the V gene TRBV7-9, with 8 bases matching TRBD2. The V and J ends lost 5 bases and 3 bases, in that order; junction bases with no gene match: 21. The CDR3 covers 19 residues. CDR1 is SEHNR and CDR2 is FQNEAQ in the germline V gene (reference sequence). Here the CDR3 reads CASSTVGSGGRRGFYEQYF. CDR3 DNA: TGTGCCAGCAGCACCGTGGGGAGCGGGGGTCGAAGGGGGTTCTACGAGCAGTACTTC.

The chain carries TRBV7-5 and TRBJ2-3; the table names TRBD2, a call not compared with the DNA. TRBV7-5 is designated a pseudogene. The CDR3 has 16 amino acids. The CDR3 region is CVRGLGGGRAADTQYF. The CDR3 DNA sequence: TGTGTCAGAGGACTAGGGGGGGGCCGTGCGGCAGATACGCAGTATTTT.

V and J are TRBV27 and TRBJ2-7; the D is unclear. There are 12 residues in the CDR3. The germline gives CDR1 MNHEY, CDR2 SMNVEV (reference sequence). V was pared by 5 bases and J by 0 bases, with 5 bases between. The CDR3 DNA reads TGTGCCAGCAGTATTAACTCCTACGAGCAGTACTTC. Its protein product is CASSINSYEQYF.

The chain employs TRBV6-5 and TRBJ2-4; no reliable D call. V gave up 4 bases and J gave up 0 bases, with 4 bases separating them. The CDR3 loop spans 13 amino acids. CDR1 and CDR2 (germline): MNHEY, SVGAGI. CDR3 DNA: TGTGCCAGCAGTTCAGTAGCCAAAAACATTCAGTACTTC. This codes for CASSSVAKNIQYF.

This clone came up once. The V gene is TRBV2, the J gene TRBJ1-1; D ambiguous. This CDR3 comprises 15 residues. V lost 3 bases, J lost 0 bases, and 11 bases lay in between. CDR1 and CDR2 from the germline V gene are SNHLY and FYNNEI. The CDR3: CASSEWRPMNTEAFF. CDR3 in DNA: TGTGCCAGCAGTGAGTGGCGGCCCATGAACACTGAAGCTTTCTTT.

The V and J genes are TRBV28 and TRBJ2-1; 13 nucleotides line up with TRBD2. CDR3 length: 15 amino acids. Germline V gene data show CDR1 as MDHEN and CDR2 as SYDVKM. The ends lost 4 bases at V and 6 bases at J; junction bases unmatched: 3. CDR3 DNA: TGTGCCAGCAGTTCCACTAGCGGGGGGGTCAATGAGCAGTTCTTC. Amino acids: CASSSTSGGVNEQFF.

The CDR3 reads CAWREGTGYNTEAFF. CDR3 nucleotide sequence: TGTGCCTGGAGAGAAGGGACAGGGTATAACACTGAAGCTTTCTTT. The chain links TRBV30 to TRBJ1-1, with 9 bases aligning to TRBD1. V was pared by 3 bases and J by 2 bases, with 7 bases of the junction left unmatched. The CDR3 extends over 15 amino acids. Looked up from germline, CDR1 is GTSNPN and CDR2 is SVGIG (reference sequence).

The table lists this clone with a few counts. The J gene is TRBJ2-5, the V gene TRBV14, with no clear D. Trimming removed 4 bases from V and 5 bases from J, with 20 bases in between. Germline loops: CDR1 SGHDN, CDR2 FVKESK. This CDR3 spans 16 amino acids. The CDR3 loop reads CASSLSSPLGRETQYF. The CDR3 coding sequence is TGTGCCAGCAGCCTCAGCAGCCCTCTTGGACGGGAGACCCAGTACTTC.